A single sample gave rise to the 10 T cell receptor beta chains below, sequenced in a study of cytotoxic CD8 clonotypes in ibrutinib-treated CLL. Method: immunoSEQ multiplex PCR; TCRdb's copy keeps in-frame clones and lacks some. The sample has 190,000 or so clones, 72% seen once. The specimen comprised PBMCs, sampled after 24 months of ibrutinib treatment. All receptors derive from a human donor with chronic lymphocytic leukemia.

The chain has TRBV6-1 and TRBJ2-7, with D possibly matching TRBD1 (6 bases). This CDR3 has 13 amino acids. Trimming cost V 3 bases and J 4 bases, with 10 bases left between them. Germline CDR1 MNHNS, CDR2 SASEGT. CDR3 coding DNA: TGTGCCAGCAGTGATTTGGGACATTACGAGCAGTACTTC. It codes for CASSDLGHYEQYF.

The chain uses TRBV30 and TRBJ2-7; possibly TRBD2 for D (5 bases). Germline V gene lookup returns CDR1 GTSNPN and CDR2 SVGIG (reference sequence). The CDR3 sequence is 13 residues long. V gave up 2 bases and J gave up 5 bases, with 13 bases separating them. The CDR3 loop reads CAWSPGSSDEQYF. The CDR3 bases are TGTGCCTGGAGTCCGGGGTCGTCTGACGAGCAGTACTTC.

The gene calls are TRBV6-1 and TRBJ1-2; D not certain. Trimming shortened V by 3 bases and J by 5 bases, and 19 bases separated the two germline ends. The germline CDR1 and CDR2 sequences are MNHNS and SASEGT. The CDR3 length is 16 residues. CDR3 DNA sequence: TGTGCCAGCAGTGAGGGTCCCGGTTTAGGCGGATATGGCTACACCTTC. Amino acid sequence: CASSEGPGLGGYGYTF.

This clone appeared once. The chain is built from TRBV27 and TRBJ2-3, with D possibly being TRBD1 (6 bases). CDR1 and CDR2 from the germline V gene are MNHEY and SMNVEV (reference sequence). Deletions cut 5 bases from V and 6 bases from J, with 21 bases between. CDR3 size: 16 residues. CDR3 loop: CASSPSTGVRRDTQYF. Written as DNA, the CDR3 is TGTGCCAGCAGTCCCTCGACAGGAGTCCGTCGGGATACGCAGTATTTT.

In DNA, the CDR3 is TGTGCCACCAGCAAGGGACTAGCGGAAGAGACCCAGTACTTC. Translating it yields CATSKGLAEETQYF. This rearrangement joins TRBV15 to TRBJ2-5; TRBD2 aligns across 11 bases. The CDR3 consists of 14 residues. The V segment lost 4 bases and the J segment 3 bases; nucleotides outside the gene matches: 1. The germline V gene has CDR1 LNHNV and CDR2 YYDKDF (reference sequence).

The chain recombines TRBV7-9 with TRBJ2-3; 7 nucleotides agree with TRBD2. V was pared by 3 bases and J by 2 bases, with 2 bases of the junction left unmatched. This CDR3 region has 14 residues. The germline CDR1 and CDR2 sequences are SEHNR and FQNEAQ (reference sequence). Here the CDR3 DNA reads TGTGCCAGCAGCTTGGGGGACTACACAGATACGCAGTATTTT. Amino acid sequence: CASSLGDYTDTQYF.

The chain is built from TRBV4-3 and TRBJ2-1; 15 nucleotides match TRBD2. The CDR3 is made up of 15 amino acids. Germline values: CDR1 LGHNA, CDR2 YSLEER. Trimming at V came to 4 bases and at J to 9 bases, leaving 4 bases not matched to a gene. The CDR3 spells CASSPGLAGGFEQFF. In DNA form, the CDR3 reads TGCGCCAGCAGCCCCGGACTAGCGGGAGGGTTTGAGCAGTTCTTC.

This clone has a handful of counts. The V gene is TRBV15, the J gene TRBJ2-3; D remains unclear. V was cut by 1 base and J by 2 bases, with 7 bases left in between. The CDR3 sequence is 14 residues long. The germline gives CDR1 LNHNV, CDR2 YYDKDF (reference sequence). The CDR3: CATSRGGYTDTQYF. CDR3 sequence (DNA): TGTGCCACCAGCAGAGGCGGCTACACAGATACGCAGTATTTT.

The CDR3 sequence: CASSILTGGDGYTF. The CDR3 DNA reads TGCGCCAGCAGCATCTTGACAGGGGGCGATGGCTACACCTTC. This chain links TRBV5-1 with TRBJ1-2, with TRBD1 matching 10 bases. V was clipped by 4 bases and J by 6 bases; unmatched bases: 6. Per the germline V gene, CDR1 is SGHRS and CDR2 is YFSETQ. CDR3 length: 14 amino acids.

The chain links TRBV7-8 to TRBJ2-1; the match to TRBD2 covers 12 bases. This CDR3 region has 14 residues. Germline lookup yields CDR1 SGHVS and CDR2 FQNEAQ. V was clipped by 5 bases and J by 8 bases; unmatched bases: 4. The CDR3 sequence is CASSGLAGRYEQFF. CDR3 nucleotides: TGTGCCAGCAGCGGACTAGCGGGAAGGTATGAGCAGTTCTTC.